The source of this T cell receptor (beta chain) is a study of vaccination and CD4 T cells after COVID-19. Study information: Comprising six males and four females, the convalescent participants counted two Hispanic individuals among them.

The table lists this clonotype with a count of one. TCRdb reprocessed the PCR reads via MiXCR and lists one record per CDR3 protein. This sample has about 15,000 distinct CDR3 sequences, with roughly two thirds found just once. CDR3 length equals 12 residues. V lost 9 bases and J 1 base, leaving 9 bases between the germline ends. Germline CDR1 reads LNHDA; CDR2 reads SQIVND (reference sequence). The clonotype originates from a human donor who had recovered from COVID-19. The sequences come from CD4+ T cells from blood, collected after SARS-CoV-2 vaccination. The chain couples TRBV19 to TRBJ1-1, with D perhaps TRBD1 (6 bases). CDR3 in DNA: TGTGCCAGCCAGACAGGGAACACTGAAGCTTTCTTT. Translated: CASQTGNTEAFF.